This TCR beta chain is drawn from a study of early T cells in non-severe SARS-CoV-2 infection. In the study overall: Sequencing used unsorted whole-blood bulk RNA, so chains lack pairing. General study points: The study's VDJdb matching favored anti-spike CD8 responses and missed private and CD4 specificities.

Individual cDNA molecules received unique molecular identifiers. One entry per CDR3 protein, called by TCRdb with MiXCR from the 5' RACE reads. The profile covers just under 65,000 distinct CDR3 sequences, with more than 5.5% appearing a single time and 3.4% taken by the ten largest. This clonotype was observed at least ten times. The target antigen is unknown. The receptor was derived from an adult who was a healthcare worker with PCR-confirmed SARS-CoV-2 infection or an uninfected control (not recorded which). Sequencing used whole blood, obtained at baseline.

CDR3 in amino acids: CAIRDSYNSPLHF. The CDR3 DNA sequence: TGTGCCATCAGGGACAGTTATAATTCACCCCTCCACTTT. The chain links TRBV10-3 to TRBJ1-6; a possible D gene is TRBD1 (6 bases). CDR3 length equals 13 residues. V lost 6 bases and J 4 bases, leaving 7 bases between the germline ends. Germline assignment: CDR1 ENHRY and CDR2 SYGVKD.